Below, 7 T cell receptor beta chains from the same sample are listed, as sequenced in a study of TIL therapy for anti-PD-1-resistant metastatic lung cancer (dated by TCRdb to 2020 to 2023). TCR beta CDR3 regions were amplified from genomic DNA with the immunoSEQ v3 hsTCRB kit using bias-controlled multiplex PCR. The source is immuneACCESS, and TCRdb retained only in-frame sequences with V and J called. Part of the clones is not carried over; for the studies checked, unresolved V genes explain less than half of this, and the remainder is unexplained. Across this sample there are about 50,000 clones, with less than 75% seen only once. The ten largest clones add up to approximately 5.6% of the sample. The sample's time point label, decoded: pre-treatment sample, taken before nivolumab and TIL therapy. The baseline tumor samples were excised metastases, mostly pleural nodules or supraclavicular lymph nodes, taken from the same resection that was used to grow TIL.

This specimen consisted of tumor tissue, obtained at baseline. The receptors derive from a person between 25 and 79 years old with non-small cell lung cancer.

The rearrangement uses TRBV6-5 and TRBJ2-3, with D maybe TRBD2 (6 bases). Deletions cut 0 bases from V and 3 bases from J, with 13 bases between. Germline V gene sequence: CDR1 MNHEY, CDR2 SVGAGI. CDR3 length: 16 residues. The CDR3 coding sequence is TGTGCCAGCAGTTACTCCGGAACAAGCGGGACAGATACGCAGTATTTT. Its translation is CASSYSGTSGTDTQYF.

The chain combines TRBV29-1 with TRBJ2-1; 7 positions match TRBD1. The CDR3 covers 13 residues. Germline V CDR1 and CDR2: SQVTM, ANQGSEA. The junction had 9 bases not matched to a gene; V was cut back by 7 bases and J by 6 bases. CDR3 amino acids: CSGVTGSANEQFF. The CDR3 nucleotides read TGCAGCGGTGTGACAGGGTCCGCCAATGAGCAGTTCTTC.

The CDR3 DNA reads TGTGCCAGTAGTTCGACAGGGATTGGCTACGAGCAGTACTTC. This codes for CASSSTGIGYEQYF. V gene TRBV19 combines with J gene TRBJ2-7, with TRBD1 identical over 7 bases. The CDR3 extends over 14 amino acids. CDR1 is LNHDA, CDR2 SQIVND, per germline (reference sequence). The V and J ends lost 5 bases and 3 bases, in that order; junction bases with no gene match: 7. The variable domain in full, with the rest retrieved from reference TRBV19 and TRBJ2-7, is DGGITQSPKYLFRKEGQNVTLSCEQNLNHDAMYWYRQDPGQGLRLIYYSQIVNDFQKGDIAEGYSVSREKKESFPLTVTSAQKNPTAFYLCASSSTGIGYEQYFGPGTRLTVT.

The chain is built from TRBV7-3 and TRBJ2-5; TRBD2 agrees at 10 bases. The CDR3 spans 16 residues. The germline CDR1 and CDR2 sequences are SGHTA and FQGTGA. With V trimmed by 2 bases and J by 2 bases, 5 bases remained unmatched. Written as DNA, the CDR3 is TGTGCCAGCAGCTTAGGTCCTAGCGGGGGACAAGAGACCCAGTACTTC. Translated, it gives CASSLGPSGGQETQYF.

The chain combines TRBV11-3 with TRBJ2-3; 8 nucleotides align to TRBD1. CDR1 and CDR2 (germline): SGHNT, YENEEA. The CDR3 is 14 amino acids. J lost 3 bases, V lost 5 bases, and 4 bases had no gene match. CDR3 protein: CASSPDRVTDTQYF. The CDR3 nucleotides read TGTGCCAGCAGCCCGGACAGGGTAACAGATACGCAGTATTTT.

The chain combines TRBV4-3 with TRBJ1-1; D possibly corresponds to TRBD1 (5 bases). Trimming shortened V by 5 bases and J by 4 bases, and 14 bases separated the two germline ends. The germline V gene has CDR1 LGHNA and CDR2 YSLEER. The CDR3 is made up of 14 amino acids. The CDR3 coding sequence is TGCGCCAGCAGCTACTTGCGGGGGGGCACTGAAGCTTTCTTT. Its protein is CASSYLRGGTEAFF.

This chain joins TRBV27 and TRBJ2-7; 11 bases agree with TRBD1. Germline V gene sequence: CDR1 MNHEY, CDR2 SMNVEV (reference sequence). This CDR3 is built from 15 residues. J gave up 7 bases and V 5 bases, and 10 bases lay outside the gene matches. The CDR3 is CASSASWTGGGEQYF. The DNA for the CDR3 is TGTGCCAGCAGTGCCTCCTGGACAGGGGGCGGAGAGCAGTACTTC.